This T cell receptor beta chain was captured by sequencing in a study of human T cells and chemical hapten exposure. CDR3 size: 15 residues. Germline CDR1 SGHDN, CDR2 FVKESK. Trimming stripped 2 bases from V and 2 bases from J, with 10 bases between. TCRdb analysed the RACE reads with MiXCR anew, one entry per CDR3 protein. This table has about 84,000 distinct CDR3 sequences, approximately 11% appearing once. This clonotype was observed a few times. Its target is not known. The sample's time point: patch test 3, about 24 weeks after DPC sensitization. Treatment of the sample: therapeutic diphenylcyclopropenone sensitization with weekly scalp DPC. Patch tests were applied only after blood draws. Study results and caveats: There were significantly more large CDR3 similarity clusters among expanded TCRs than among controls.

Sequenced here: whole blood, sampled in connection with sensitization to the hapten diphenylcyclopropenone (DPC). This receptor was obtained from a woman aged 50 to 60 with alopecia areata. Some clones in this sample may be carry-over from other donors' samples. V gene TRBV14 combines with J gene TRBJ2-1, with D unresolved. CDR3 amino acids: CASSQPTWPYNEQFF. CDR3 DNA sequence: TGTGCCAGCAGCCAACCGACATGGCCCTACAATGAGCAGTTCTTC.